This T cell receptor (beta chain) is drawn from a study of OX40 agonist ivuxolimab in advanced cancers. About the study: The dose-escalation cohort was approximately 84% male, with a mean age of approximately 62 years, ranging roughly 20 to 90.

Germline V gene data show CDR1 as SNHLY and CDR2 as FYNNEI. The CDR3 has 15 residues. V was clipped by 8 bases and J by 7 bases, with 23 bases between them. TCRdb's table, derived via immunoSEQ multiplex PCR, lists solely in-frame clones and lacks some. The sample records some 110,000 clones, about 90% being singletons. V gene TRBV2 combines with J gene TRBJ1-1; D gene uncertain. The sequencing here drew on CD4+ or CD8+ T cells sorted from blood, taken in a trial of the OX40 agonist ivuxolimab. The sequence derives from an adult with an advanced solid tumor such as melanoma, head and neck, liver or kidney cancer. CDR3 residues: CASLSSVAGANEAFF. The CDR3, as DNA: TGTGCCAGCCTATCGTCCGTAGCGGGTGCTAATGAAGCTTTCTTT.